The 20 T cell receptor beta chains given below trace back to one sample, sequenced in a study of T-cell reconstitution after alpha-beta-depleted transplantation in children. Preparation of the TCRbeta library involved a method that used unique molecular identifiers. TCRdb independently ran MiXCR on the PCR reads; one entry per CDR3 protein. Of about 420,000 distinct CDR3 sequences detected, roughly 15% appear once; the ten largest clones hold 25% to 35%. Sequenced material: PBMCs, mostly from graft donor cells, taken 360 days after TCRalphabeta/CD19-depleted stem cell transplant. The source is a boy under two years old who had a stem cell transplant for Wiskott-Aldrich syndrome, so the T cells may come from the graft donor.

This clonotype was seen a few times. The chain combines TRBV20-1 with TRBJ1-1; no reliable D call. The CDR3 has 10 amino acids. Germline CDR1 DFQATT, CDR2 SNEGSKA (reference sequence). The ends were cut back, 3 bases at V and 10 bases at J, with 9 bases in the middle. The CDR3 coding sequence is TGCAGTGCTAGCCCCAAATCAGCTTTCTTT. It is translated as CSASPKSAFF.

This chain connects TRBV7-9 to TRBJ1-5; TRBD1 aligns across 8 bases. Germline values: CDR1 SEHNR, CDR2 FQNEAQ (reference sequence). Unmatched junction bases numbered 10, after V lost 5 bases and J lost 7 bases. The CDR3 runs 15 residues. The CDR3 bases are TGTGCCAGCAGCGAACCAGGGGGCTTGGTCCAGCCCCAGCATTTT. This encodes CASSEPGGLVQPQHF.

This clonotype was found a few times. The chain couples TRBV12-3 or TRBV12-4 to TRBJ1-1; D is unclear. V lost 2 bases, J lost 4 bases, and 14 bases lay in between. The CDR3 is 15 amino acids. CDR3 region: CASSLRRPPATEAFF. In DNA form, the CDR3 reads TGTGCCAGCAGTTTACGAAGGCCGCCGGCCACTGAAGCTTTCTTT.

This clonotype was counted only a few times. The J gene is TRBJ2-7, the V gene TRBV4-1, with a possible D match to TRBD1 (5 bases). The CDR3 runs to 12 residues. V lost 3 bases to trimming and J lost 7 bases, with 10 bases between them. Germline CDR1 and CDR2: MGHRA and YSYEKL. CDR3 sequence reads: CASSQHAGEQYF. The CDR3 DNA is TGCGCCAGCAGCCAGCACGCAGGGGAGCAGTACTTC.

This clonotype was counted only a few times. The chain is built from TRBV6-2 or TRBV6-3 and TRBJ1-5; D perhaps matches TRBD1 (6 bases). The germline V and J ends were trimmed by 2 bases and 8 bases, with 19 bases remaining between them. The CDR3 is made up of 16 amino acids. Germline CDR1 reads MNHEY; CDR2 reads SVGEGT. The CDR3 DNA follows: TGTGCCAGCAGTTACGTTCTGTCAGGGGTCGTTGAGCCCCAGCATTTT. It specifies CASSYVLSGVVEPQHF.

The chain recombines TRBV29-1 with TRBJ1-3; no definite D call. The CDR3 has 14 residues. Germline V CDR1 and CDR2: SQVTM, ANQGSEA. Trimming stripped 0 bases from V and 0 bases from J, with 6 bases between. CDR3 amino acids: CSVEERDSGNTIYF. In DNA, the CDR3 is TGCAGCGTTGAAGAACGGGACTCTGGAAACACCATATATTTT.

Many counts were recorded for this clonotype. CDR3 in amino acids: CASSFQGPYEQYF. CDR3 DNA: TGTGCCAGCAGCTTCCAGGGTCCCTACGAGCAGTACTTC. This rearrangement joins TRBV11-2 to TRBJ2-7, with a possible D match to TRBD1 (5 bases). V was trimmed by 3 bases and J by 2 bases, leaving 8 bases between them. From germline, CDR1 is SGHAT and CDR2 FQNNGV. The CDR3 has 13 residues.

The chain couples TRBV4-1 to TRBJ2-4, with 9 bases identical to TRBD2. CDR3 size: 16 residues. The J segment lost 2 bases and the V segment lost 1 base, leaving 3 bases of the junction unmatched. CDR1 is MGHRA and CDR2 is YSYEKL in the germline V gene. For the CDR3, the DNA is TGCGCCAGCAGCCAAGGGAGCGGGAGGACCAAAAACATTCAGTACTTC. It translates to CASSQGSGRTKNIQYF.

The sample holds a few counts of this clonotype. The rearrangement joins TRBV7-9 to TRBJ2-7, with TRBD1 matching over 9 bases. V dropped 7 bases and J dropped 2; count of bases not matched to a gene: 12. The CDR3 has 16 amino acids. Germline V CDR1 and CDR2: SEHNR, FQNEAQ (reference sequence). The DNA for the CDR3 is TGTGCCAGCACTAAAGTTGGGGGACAGGGCCCCTACGAGCAGTACTTC. Protein: CASTKVGGQGPYEQYF.

This clonotype turned up a few times. The V gene is TRBV12-3 or TRBV12-4, the J gene TRBJ2-4; TRBD2 is a possible D gene (5 bases). V lost 2 bases, J lost 7 bases, and 6 bases lay in between. The CDR3 spans 12 residues. The CDR3 bases are TGTGCCAGCAGTTTAAGGAGGAACATTCAGTACTTC. Translated: CASSLRRNIQYF.

CDR3 sequence (DNA): TGCGCCAGCAGGATCCAGGGGCCCAAAAACATTCAGTACTTC. This translates into CASRIQGPKNIQYF. The V gene is TRBV5-1, the J gene TRBJ2-4, with a weak D call TRBD1 (6 bases). CDR3 length: 14 residues. Germline V gene data show CDR1 as SGHRS and CDR2 as YFSETQ. V lost 5 bases and J lost 2, with 11 bases in between.

The chain uses TRBV11-2 and TRBJ2-7; unclear D gene. Germline CDR1 and CDR2: SGHAT and FQNNGV. V lost 0 bases, J lost 0 bases, and 12 bases lay in between. This CDR3 has 16 amino acids. The DNA of the CDR3 is TGTGCCAGCAGCTTAGAGCCGCTCCACCGCTCCTACGAGCAGTACTTC. As protein: CASSLEPLHRSYEQYF.

The CDR3 DNA sequence: TGTGCCAGCAGTTACGGTCTAGCGGGGGGAGGCCCAACCGGGGAGCTGTTTTTT. This sequence encodes CASSYGLAGGGPTGELFF. The chain carries TRBV6-5 and TRBJ2-2; 11 bases line up with TRBD2. CDR1 and CDR2 from the germline V gene are MNHEY and SVGAGI. Trimming removed 2 bases from V and 5 bases from J; junction bases left unmatched: 10. The CDR3 length is 18 residues.

For the CDR3, the DNA is TGTGCCAGCAGCTTAGAATCTAGACAAGAGACCCAGTACTTC. This translates into CASSLESRQETQYF. The chain carries TRBV7-2 and TRBJ2-5; D unclear. V lost 1 base and J lost 2, with 8 bases in between. Germline V gene data show CDR1 as SGHTA and CDR2 as FQGNSA. CDR3 size: 14 residues. Looking up the rest from reference TRBV7-2 and TRBJ2-5 gives the full variable domain: GAGVSQSPSNKVTEKGKDVELRCDPISGHTALYWYRQSLGQGLEFLIYFQGNSAPDKSGLPSDRFSAERTGGSVSTLTIQRTQQEDSAVYLCASSLESRQETQYFGPGTRLLVL.

Many counts were recorded for this clonotype. The gene calls are TRBV4-3 and TRBJ2-3; no firm D call. The CDR3 loop spans 16 amino acids. Looked up from germline, CDR1 is LGHNA and CDR2 is YSLEER. The V gene lost 0 bases and the J gene lost 2 bases, with 12 bases spanning the gap. The CDR3 spells CASSQDNSAVTDTQYF. The CDR3 coding sequence is TGCGCCAGCAGCCAAGATAATTCGGCGGTCACAGATACGCAGTATTTT.

The chain has TRBV6-5 and TRBJ2-2, with D maybe TRBD2 (5 bases). V lost 1 base and J lost 0, with 12 bases in between. Germline V gives CDR1 MNHEY, CDR2 SVGAGI. The CDR3 length is 17 residues. Here the CDR3 DNA reads TGTGCCAGCAGTTACTTACCACTAGTGACGAACACCGGGGAGCTGTTTTTT. Translating it yields CASSYLPLVTNTGELFF.

This clonotype was seen a few times. The chain's CDR3 is CASSDAGLGGQETQYF. DNA of the CDR3: TGTGCCAGCAGCGACGCGGGACTAGGAGGGCAAGAGACCCAGTACTTC. The rearrangement links TRBV12-3 or TRBV12-4 to TRBJ2-5; 8 bases align to TRBD2. The V segment lost 6 bases and the J segment 2 bases; nucleotides outside the gene matches: 11. This CDR3 comprises 16 residues.

V usage is TRBV15 and J usage is TRBJ2-7; tentative D call: TRBD2 (5 bases). The CDR3 length is 13 residues. Trimming shortened V by 1 base and J by 3 bases, and 7 bases separated the two germline ends. Germline V gene sequence: CDR1 LNHNV, CDR2 YYDKDF (reference sequence). The CDR3 coding sequence is TGTGCCACCAGCAGAGCAGAGGGCTACGAGCAGTACTTC. This encodes CATSRAEGYEQYF. Supplemented by reference TRBV15 and TRBJ2-7, the full variable domain reads DAMVIQNPRYQVTQFGKPVTLSCSQTLNHNVMYWYQQKSSQAPKLLFHYYDKDFNNEADTPDNFQSRRPNTSFCFLDIRSPGLGDTAMYLCATSRAEGYEQYFGPGTRLTVT.

This clonotype was counted a few times. CDR3 region: CASSLSPRQGSEKLFF. The CDR3 nucleotides read TGCGCCAGCAGCTTGTCCCCCCGACAGGGCAGTGAAAAACTGTTTTTT. The chain carries TRBV5-1 and TRBJ1-4; 7 bases fit TRBD1. The trim removed 1 base at V and 7 bases at J, leaving 10 bases unmatched. CDR3 length: 16 residues. Germline V CDR1 and CDR2: SGHRS, YFSETQ.

This clonotype was observed a handful of times. The chain joins TRBV4-1 to TRBJ2-2, with 9 bases matching TRBD2. There are 18 residues in the CDR3. Germline V CDR1 and CDR2: MGHRA, YSYEKL. Germline trimming cut 1 base from V and 7 bases from J; bases unmatched to any gene: 13. CDR3 sequence (DNA): TGCGCCAGCAGCCAAGCCTCCTTTGCGGGGGGGCCTCACGGGGAGCTGTTTTTT. It specifies CASSQASFAGGPHGELFF.